Given below is one T cell receptor beta chain in context. This CDR3 region has 14 residues. Germline CDR1 and CDR2: SNHLY and FYNNEI. Trimming stripped 5 bases from V and 1 base from J, with 11 bases between. The sample is drawn from a study of cytomegalovirus exposure and HLA in healthy donors. The primer mix had 60 Vbeta and 13 Jbeta primers. In the authors' methods: An analysis that came later counted 73 million or so unique TCR beta chains, approximately 10 million shared. Here immunoSEQ multiplex PCR was the method, and the copy in TCRdb shows in-frame clones only, minus some. That table is the source of V, J and clone size, and D and trimming were worked out from the DNA. The sample has 60,000 to 75,000 clones, about 76% seen once.

This clonotype was sampled from a man aged 45-65 years in good health and CMV-seronegative. The V and J genes are TRBV2 and TRBJ1-1; D not resolved. The sample was PBMCs. CDR3 loop: CASSYRSGNTEAFF. CDR3 coding DNA: TGTGCCAGCAGTTACCGGTCGGGGAACACTGAAGCTTTCTTT.